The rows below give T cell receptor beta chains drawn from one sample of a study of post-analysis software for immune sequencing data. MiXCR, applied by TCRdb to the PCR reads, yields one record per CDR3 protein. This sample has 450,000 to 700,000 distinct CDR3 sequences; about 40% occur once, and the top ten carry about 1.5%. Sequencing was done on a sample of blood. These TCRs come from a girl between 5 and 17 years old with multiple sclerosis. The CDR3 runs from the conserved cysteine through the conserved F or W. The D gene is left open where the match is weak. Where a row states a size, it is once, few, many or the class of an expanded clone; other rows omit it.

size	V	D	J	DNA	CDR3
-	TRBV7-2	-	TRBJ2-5	TGTGCCAGCAGCTTCCAGGCGGGGCTAGGGGAGACCCAGTACTTC	CASSFQAGLGETQYF
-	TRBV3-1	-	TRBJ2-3	TGTGCCAGCAGCCAAGACGCGGGCAGGGGGGATACAGATACGCAGTATTTT	CASSQDAGRGDTDTQYF
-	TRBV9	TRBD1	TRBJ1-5	TGTGCCAGCAGCCCCACAGGGGGCTCTAGTCAGCCCCAGCATTTT	CASSPTGGSSQPQHF
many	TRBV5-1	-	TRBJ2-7	TGCGCCAGCAGCTTGGCCTTGGGTTCCTACGAGCAGTACTTC	CASSLALGSYEQYF
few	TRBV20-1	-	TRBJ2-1	TGCAGGGCTAGGGTACAGGGAGGTGAGCAGTTCTTC	CRARVQGGEQFF
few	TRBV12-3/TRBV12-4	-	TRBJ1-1	TGTGCCAGCAGTTCGACCAGGGGGAACACTGAAGCTTTCTTT	CASSSTRGNTEAFF
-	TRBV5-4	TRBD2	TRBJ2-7	TGTGCCAGCAGCTTAAACGGGGGGAAGGGCGAGCAGTACTTC	CASSLNGGKGEQYF
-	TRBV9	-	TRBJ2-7	TGTGCCAGCAGCGTAGCTGGGCAGGCGAGCTACGAGCAGTACTTC	CASSVAGQASYEQYF
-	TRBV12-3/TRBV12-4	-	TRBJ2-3	TGTGCCAGCAGTCCTGGGACCTGGGGCACAGATACGCAGTATTTT	CASSPGTWGTDTQYF
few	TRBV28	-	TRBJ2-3	TGTGCCAGCAGTTTGTTAGGGTTCCTGGGGGCAGATACGCAGTATTTT	CASSLLGFLGADTQYF
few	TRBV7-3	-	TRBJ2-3	TGTGCCAGCAGCTTAAATCCAGGAGATACGCAGTATTTT	CASSLNPGDTQYF
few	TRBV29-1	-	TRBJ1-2	TGCAGCGTTGGCGGGCATCTCACAGCTAACTATGGCTACACCTTC	CSVGGHLTANYGYTF
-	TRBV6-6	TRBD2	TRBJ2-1	TGTGCCAGCAGTTACAGAGCTGGGGCGGGAGGCAATGAGCAGTTCTTC	CASSYRAGAGGNEQFF
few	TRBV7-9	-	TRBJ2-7	TGTGCCAGCAGCACCCGGGACTTCTACGAGCAGTACTTC	CASSTRDFYEQYF
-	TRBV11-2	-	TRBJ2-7	TGTGCCAGCACCTTCTCGACAGGTTGGTTGGGGGAGCAGTACTTC	CASTFSTGWLGEQYF
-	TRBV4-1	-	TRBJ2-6	TGCGCCAGCAGCCGCGTTGGGCAGAGCTCTGGGGCCAACGTCCTGACTTTC	CASSRVGQSSGANVLTF
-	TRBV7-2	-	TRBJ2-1	TGTGCCAGCAGCTTAGAAAAGGCAACCTACAATGAGCAGTTCTTC	CASSLEKATYNEQFF
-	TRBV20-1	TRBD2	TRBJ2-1	TGCAGTGCGCTCGCGGGAGGGGGAGGCTACAATGAGCAGTTCTTC	CSALAGGGGYNEQFF
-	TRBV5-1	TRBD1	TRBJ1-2	TGCGCCAGCAGCGGGGGGAGACAGGGCCATGGCTACACCTTC	CASSGGRQGHGYTF
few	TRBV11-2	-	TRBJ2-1	TGTGCCAGCAGCTTAGAACTAGGCGATTACAATGAGCAGTTCTTC	CASSLELGDYNEQFF
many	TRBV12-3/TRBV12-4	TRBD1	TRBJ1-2	TGTGCCAGCAGCCTCCGGGACAGGGGTTATGGCTACACCTTC	CASSLRDRGYGYTF
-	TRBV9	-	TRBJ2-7	TGTGCCAGCAGCGTAGGACACGAGACCTACGAGCAGTACTTC	CASSVGHETYEQYF
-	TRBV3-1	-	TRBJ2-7	TGTGCCAGCAGCCAAGGGTTCGGGGACTCCTACGAGCAGTACTTC	CASSQGFGDSYEQYF
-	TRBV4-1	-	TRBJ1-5	TGCGCCAGCAGCCAAGAAGAAGGCGGGATTAATAGCAATCAGCCCCAGCATTTT	CASSQEEGGINSNQPQHF
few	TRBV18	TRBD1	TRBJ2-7	TGTGCCAGCTCACCTACTCACGGGACAGGGTATCTCTACGAGCAGTACTTC	CASSPTHGTGYLYEQYF
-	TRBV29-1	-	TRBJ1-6	TGCAGCGTTGTGTTTAGTAATTCACCCCTCCACTTT	CSVVFSNSPLHF
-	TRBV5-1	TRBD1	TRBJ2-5	TGCGCCAGCAGCTTCCAGGGGGCAGGAGAGACCCAGTACTTC	CASSFQGAGETQYF
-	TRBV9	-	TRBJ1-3	TGTGCCAGCAGCGTAGAGCAGGTCGTAACTGGAAACACCATATATTTT	CASSVEQVVTGNTIYF
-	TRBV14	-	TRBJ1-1	TGTGCCAGCAGCCAATTGGACAGCTTGGAAGCTTTCTTT	CASSQLDSLEAFF
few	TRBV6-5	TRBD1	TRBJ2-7	TGTGCCAGCAGGAACAGGGGGCGAGCCTACGAGCAGTACTTC	CASRNRGRAYEQYF
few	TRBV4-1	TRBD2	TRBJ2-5	TGCGCCAGCTCTCCCCGGACTAGCGGGGGGGCGTTGCAGGAGACCCAGTACTTC	CASSPRTSGGALQETQYF
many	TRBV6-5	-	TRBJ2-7	TGTGCCAGCAGTTGGCAACGGGGCCACGAGCAGTACTTC	CASSWQRGHEQYF
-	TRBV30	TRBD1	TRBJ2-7	TGTGCCTGGACTCGGGACAGATACGAGCAGTACTTC	CAWTRDRYEQYF
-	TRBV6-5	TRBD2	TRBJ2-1	TGTGCCAGCAGTTACGACCCTAGCGGGAGGATGTCCTACAATGAGCAGTTCTTC	CASSYDPSGRMSYNEQFF
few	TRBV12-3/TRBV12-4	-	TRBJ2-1	TGTGCCAGCACGGGAGACCCCCATGAGCAGTTCTTC	CASTGDPHEQFF
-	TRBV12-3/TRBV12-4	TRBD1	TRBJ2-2	TGTGCCAGCAGTTTTCCGGGAGACAGGGGTGGCACCGGGGAGCTGTTTTTT	CASSFPGDRGGTGELFF
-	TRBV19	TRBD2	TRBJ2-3	TGTGCCAGTAGTAAGCGGGGAGATACGCAGTATTTT	CASSKRGDTQYF